The 26 T cell receptor beta chains below were found in one sample sequenced in a study of CD8+ T cells in alopecia areata. cDNA reverse transcribed from extracted RNA served as the sequencing template. Here immunoSEQ multiplex PCR was the method, and the copy in TCRdb shows in-frame clones only, minus some. The table records roughly 200,000 clones, around 63% of them present only once. The sample in question was CD4+ T cells sorted from blood, obtained at week 0. The origin of the receptors is a human donor with alopecia areata.

This chain links TRBV29-1 with TRBJ2-3, with 7 bases identical to TRBD1. The CDR3 is made up of 12 amino acids. J was trimmed by 6 bases and V by 4 bases; bases with no gene match: 4. The germline CDR1 and CDR2 sequences are SQVTM and ANQGSEA. The CDR3 DNA sequence: TGCAGCGTTGGACAGGGTATGGATACGCAGTATTTT. It specifies CSVGQGMDTQYF.

This chain uses TRBV30 with TRBJ1-2; 7 bases line up with TRBD1. Germline V gives CDR1 GTSNPN, CDR2 SVGIG (reference sequence). This CDR3 comprises 12 residues. The V and J ends lost 4 bases and 6 bases, in that order; junction bases with no gene match: 5. The CDR3 reads CAWMTGTNGYTF. In DNA, the CDR3 is TGTGCCTGGATGACAGGGACCAATGGCTACACCTTC.

This clone was counted between two and nine times. V gene TRBV5-1 combines with J gene TRBJ1-5; D is perhaps TRBD1 (5 bases). CDR3 size: 15 residues. CDR1 SGHRS and CDR2 YFSETQ come from the germline V gene. Trimming cost V 3 bases and J 0 bases, with 10 bases left between them. CDR3 loop: CASSSGDSSNQPQHF. CDR3 nucleotides: TGCGCCAGCAGCTCGGGAGACAGTAGCAATCAGCCCCAGCATTTT.

This chain connects TRBV23-1 to TRBJ2-3; D uncertain. TRBV23-1 belongs to the ORF category, with a function that is uncertain. This CDR3 region has 14 residues. V was shortened by 0 bases and J by 4 bases, with 8 bases between the two germline ends. The CDR3 sequence: CASSQSLPADTQYF. The CDR3 DNA follows: TGCGCCAGCAGTCAATCCCTACCGGCAGATACGCAGTATTTT.

This chain connects TRBV30 to TRBJ1-5; D is unclear. The length of the CDR3 is 14 residues. Germline lookup yields CDR1 GTSNPN and CDR2 SVGIG (reference sequence). The V and J ends lost 1 base and 5 bases respectively, with 12 bases between them. The CDR3 DNA reads TGTGCCTGGAGTGCCTTAGGAACGGATCAGCCCCAGCATTTT. Protein: CAWSALGTDQPQHF.

This clone was detected only once. The V and J genes are TRBV29-1 and TRBJ1-1; D is unclear. Germline CDR1 reads SQVTM; CDR2 reads ANQGSEA. The CDR3 length is 13 residues. The V end was cut by 2 bases, the J end by 5 bases, with 12 bases between. CDR3: CSVERREGTEAFF. The CDR3 DNA sequence: TGCAGCGTTGAAAGGAGGGAAGGGACTGAAGCTTTCTTT.

This clone showed up many times. The chain recombines TRBV29-1 with TRBJ1-4; D gene uncertain. Deletions cut 4 bases from V and 5 bases from J, with 8 bases between. From germline, CDR1 is SQVTM and CDR2 ANQGSEA. This CDR3 region has 12 residues. The CDR3 region has the DNA TGCAGCGTTGTTCAAGGGAATGAAAAACTGTTTTTT. Amino acids: CSVVQGNEKLFF.

J is TRBJ1-2 and V is TRBV6-6; 8 bases match TRBD1. Trimming cost V 2 bases and J 5 bases; bases outside gene matches: 7. CDR3 length equals 15 residues. Germline V lookup: CDR1 MNHNY, CDR2 SVGAGI (reference sequence). CDR3 region: CASSYVSGTGYGYTF. Here the CDR3 DNA reads TGTGCCAGCAGTTACGTCTCCGGGACAGGATATGGCTACACCTTC.

V is TRBV4-3 and J is TRBJ1-1, with D unresolved. Per the germline V gene, CDR1 is LGHNA and CDR2 is YSLEER. The CDR3 runs to 14 residues. Trimming removed 1 base at V and 2 bases at J, with 8 bases between. The CDR3 protein is CASSQVAGNTEAFF. The CDR3 nucleotides read TGCGCCAGCAGCCAAGTCGCGGGAAACACTGAAGCTTTCTTT.

This chain links TRBV7-2 with TRBJ1-5; D is perhaps TRBD1 (6 bases). V lost 8 bases, J lost 1 base, and 12 bases lay in between. Germline values: CDR1 SGHTA, CDR2 FQGNSA. The CDR3 length is 14 residues. CDR3 region: CASGLGASNQPQHF. CDR3 bases: TGTGCCAGCGGTCTGGGGGCCAGCAATCAGCCCCAGCATTTT.

J is TRBJ1-1 and V is TRBV2; the D gene is possibly TRBD1 (5 bases). This CDR3 has 12 amino acids. Looked up from germline, CDR1 is SNHLY and CDR2 is FYNNEI. Trimming cost V 7 bases and J 8 bases, with 14 bases left between them. In nucleotides, the CDR3 is TGTGCCAGCACCTTAGGGGTCACGGAAGCTTTCTTT. Encoded protein: CASTLGVTEAFF.

This chain joins TRBV10-3 and TRBJ1-5; 9 bases line up with TRBD1. Germline V gene sequence: CDR1 ENHRY, CDR2 SYGVKD. The junction had 6 bases not matched to a gene; V was cut back by 5 bases and J by 7 bases. The CDR3 has 14 residues. The CDR3 nucleotides read TGTGCCATCAGTCGACAGGGGGATCGGCAGCCCCAGCATTTT. Translated, it gives CAISRQGDRQPQHF.

This clone was seen a handful of times. The genes are TRBV6-4 and TRBJ1-6, with D unclear. The CDR3 is 14 amino acids. With 6 bases removed from V and 9 bases from J, the gap between germline ends came to 15 bases. Germline V gives CDR1 MRHNA, CDR2 SNTAGT. The CDR3 coding sequence is TGTGCCAGCAGCGCGCACGAGCAAACTTCACCCCTCCACTTT. It codes for CASSAHEQTSPLHF.

The chain joins TRBV9 to TRBJ2-5; D gene ambiguous. CDR1 and CDR2 (germline): SGDLS, YYNGEE. The CDR3 extends over 15 amino acids. V shed 4 bases and J shed 2 bases, with 15 bases lying between them. The CDR3 DNA is TGTGCCAGCAGCAGACGACATTGGGAACAAGAGACCCAGTACTTC. Its protein product is CASSRRHWEQETQYF.

This sequence joins TRBV27 and TRBJ2-2, with 9 bases fitting TRBD2. V lost 6 bases, J lost 5 bases, and 7 bases stayed unmatched. Per the germline V gene, CDR1 is MNHEY and CDR2 is SMNVEV (reference sequence). The CDR3 runs to 15 residues. The CDR3 loop is CASSEAGGGTGELFF. In DNA, the CDR3 is TGTGCCAGCAGCGAAGCGGGGGGAGGAACCGGGGAGCTGTTTTTT.

The chain links TRBV4-3 to TRBJ2-1, with a tentative D call TRBD2 (6 bases). Germline loops: CDR1 LGHNA, CDR2 YSLEER. V lost 0 bases to trimming and J lost 10 bases, with 16 bases between them. CDR3 length: 15 residues. The CDR3 DNA reads TGCGCCAGCAGCCAAGAGGTAACTCGGCGGGGCGAGCAGTTCTTC. This gives the protein CASSQEVTRRGEQFF.

Only a few counts were recorded for this clone. The chain is built from TRBV18 and TRBJ2-7, with a tentative D call TRBD1 (6 bases). CDR3 size: 15 residues. The V end lost 2 bases, the J end lost 4 bases, and 15 bases lay between the germline ends. CDR1 KGHSH and CDR2 LQKENI come from the germline V gene. The CDR3 nucleotides read TGTGCCAGCTCACCAGGAACAGGGAATAGATACGAGCAGTACTTC. Its protein is CASSPGTGNRYEQYF.

A single count supports this clone. This sequence joins TRBV30 and TRBJ2-5; 7 bases fit TRBD1. V was clipped by 2 bases and J by 5 bases; unmatched bases: 11. Germline V gene data show CDR1 as GTSNPN and CDR2 as SVGIG (reference sequence). This CDR3 has 15 amino acids. CDR3 in amino acids: CAWSKPTGSFETQYF. The CDR3 DNA reads as TGTGCCTGGAGTAAGCCGACAGGGAGTTTTGAGACCCAGTACTTC.

V usage is TRBV6-5 and J usage is TRBJ2-3; no clear D. This CDR3 comprises 14 residues. The germline CDR1 and CDR2 sequences are MNHEY and SVGAGI. Trimming took 6 bases from V and 4 from J, leaving 14 bases between them. DNA for the CDR3: TGTGCCAGCAGAACGGGCGCAGTGGCAGATACGCAGTATTTT. Translation: CASRTGAVADTQYF.

The table lists this clone with a count of one. As the CDR3 is not closed by the conserved phenylalanine or tryptophan, this likely results from a read error. The CDR3 nucleotides read TGTGCCAGCTCACCGAAAAGGGGGAATTCACCCCTCCACCTT. Translated, it gives CASSPKRGNSPLHL. The genes are TRBV18 and TRBJ1-6; TRBD1 is a possible D gene (6 bases). This CDR3 spans 14 amino acids. CDR1 and CDR2 (germline): KGHSH, LQKENI. Trimming took off 3 bases at V and 7 bases at J, with 10 bases between the two ends.

The V call is TRBV9, the J call TRBJ2-2, with D maybe TRBD1 (7 bases). The V gene lost 4 bases and the J gene lost 7 bases, with 17 bases spanning the gap. Germline V gene data show CDR1 as SGDLS and CDR2 as YYNGEE. The CDR3 sequence is 15 residues long. The CDR3 is CASSWGGTADGELFF. DNA for the CDR3: TGTGCCAGCAGCTGGGGCGGGACAGCTGACGGGGAGCTGTTTTTT.

J is TRBJ1-2 and V is TRBV7-9; perhaps TRBD1 as D (5 bases). Trimming shortened V by 7 bases and J by 6 bases, and 18 bases separated the two germline ends. CDR3 length equals 14 residues. Germline V gene sequence: CDR1 SEHNR, CDR2 FQNEAQ (reference sequence). The CDR3 DNA is TGTGCCAGCACCTTTAGTCGAGGGGATGATGGCTACACCTTC. It yields the protein CASTFSRGDDGYTF.

The CDR3 spells CASSLSGRFYEQYF. As DNA, the CDR3 is TGTGCCAGCAGTTTATCGGGCAGGTTCTACGAGCAGTACTTC. The chain joins TRBV28 to TRBJ2-7; D not certain. This CDR3 spans 14 amino acids. Germline lookup yields CDR1 MDHEN and CDR2 SYDVKM. V was trimmed by 1 base and J by 3 bases, leaving 10 bases between them.

The rearrangement joins TRBV30 to TRBJ2-7; D ambiguous. Trimming took 3 bases from V and 1 from J, leaving 4 bases between them. CDR1 is GTSNPN and CDR2 is SVGIG in the germline V gene (reference sequence). The CDR3 length is 11 residues. CDR3 coding DNA: TGTGCCTGGAGGGGTTCCTACGAGCAGTACTTC. Amino acids: CAWRGSYEQYF. Looking up the rest from reference TRBV30 and TRBJ2-7 gives the full variable domain: SQTIHQWPATLVQPVGSPLSLECTVEGTSNPNLYWYRQAAGRGLQLLFYSVGIGQISSEVPQNLSASRPQDRQFILSSKKLLLSDSGFYLCAWRGSYEQYFGPGTRLTVT.

The chain uses TRBV4-1 and TRBJ2-5; D unclear. This CDR3 has 11 amino acids. Per germline, CDR1 MGHRA and CDR2 YSYEKL. The V end lost 3 bases, the J end lost 7 bases, and 6 bases lay between the germline ends. CDR3 DNA: TGCGCCAGCAGCCACAAGGGGACCCAGTACTTC. Translating it yields CASSHKGTQYF.

The J gene is TRBJ2-7, the V gene TRBV2, with D uncertain. Germline V gives CDR1 SNHLY, CDR2 FYNNEI. The CDR3 is 12 residues long. The V and J ends lost 4 bases and 4 bases respectively, with 8 bases between them. CDR3 coding DNA: TGTGCCAGCAGTGCCCTGGGGTACGAGCAGTACTTC. Protein sequence: CASSALGYEQYF.